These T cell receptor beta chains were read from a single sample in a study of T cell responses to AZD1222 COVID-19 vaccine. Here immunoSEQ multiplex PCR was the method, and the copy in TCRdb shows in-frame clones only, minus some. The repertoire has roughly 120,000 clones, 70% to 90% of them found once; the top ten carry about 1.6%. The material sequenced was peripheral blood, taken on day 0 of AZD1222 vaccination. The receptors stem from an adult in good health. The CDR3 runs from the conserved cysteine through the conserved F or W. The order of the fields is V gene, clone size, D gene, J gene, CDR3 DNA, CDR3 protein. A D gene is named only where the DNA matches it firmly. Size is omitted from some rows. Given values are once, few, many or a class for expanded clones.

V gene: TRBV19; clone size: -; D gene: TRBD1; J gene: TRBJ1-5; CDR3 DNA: TGTGCCAGTAGTATCGGGCAGGGGGGGAATCAGCCCCAGCATTTT; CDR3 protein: CASSIGQGGNQPQHF
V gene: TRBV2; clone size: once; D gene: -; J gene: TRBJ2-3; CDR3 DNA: TGTGCCAGCAGTAGGTCAGCTTCGGGTACGCAGTATTTT; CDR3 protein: CASSRSASGTQYF
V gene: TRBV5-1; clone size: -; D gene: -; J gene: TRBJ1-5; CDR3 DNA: TGCGCCAGCAGCTACGGGGACCATCAGCCCCAGCATTTT; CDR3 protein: CASSYGDHQPQHF
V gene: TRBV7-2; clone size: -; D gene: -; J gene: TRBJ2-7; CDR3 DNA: TGTGCCAGCAGCTTTCCCCCTCCCGTCGGATACGAGCAGTACTTC; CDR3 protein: CASSFPPPVGYEQYF
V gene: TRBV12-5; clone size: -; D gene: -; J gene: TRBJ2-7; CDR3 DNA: TGTGCTAGTGGCCCCGGAGTGTACGAGCAGTACTTC; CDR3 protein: CASGPGVYEQYF
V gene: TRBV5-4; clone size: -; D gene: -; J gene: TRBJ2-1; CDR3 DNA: TGTGCCAGCAGCTACGCCAAGAGCGGGGAGCAGTTCTTC; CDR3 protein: CASSYAKSGEQFF
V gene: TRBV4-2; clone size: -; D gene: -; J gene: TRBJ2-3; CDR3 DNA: TGTGCCAGCAGCCAAGATGGGAGAGCTAGCGGAGGGGGAGATACGCAGTATTTT; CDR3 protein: CASSQDGRASGGGDTQYF
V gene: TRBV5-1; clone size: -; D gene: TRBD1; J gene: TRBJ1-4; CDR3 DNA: TGCGCCAGCAGCCCGGGGGACAGGGACAATGAAAAACTGTTTTTT; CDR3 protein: CASSPGDRDNEKLFF
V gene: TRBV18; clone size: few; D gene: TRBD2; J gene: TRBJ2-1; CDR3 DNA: TGTGCCAGCTCACCACCAAGTCTAGCGGGAGGGGTTAATGAGCAGTTCTTC; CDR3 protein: CASSPPSLAGGVNEQFF
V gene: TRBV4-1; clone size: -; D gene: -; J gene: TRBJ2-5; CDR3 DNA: TGCGCCAGCAATACCGGGGACCAAGAGACCCAGTACTTC; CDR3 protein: CASNTGDQETQYF
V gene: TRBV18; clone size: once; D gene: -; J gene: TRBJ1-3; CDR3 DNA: TGTGCCAGCTCACCACCGGGACCCAGGGGCTACTCTGGAAACACCATATATTTT; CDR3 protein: CASSPPGPRGYSGNTIYF
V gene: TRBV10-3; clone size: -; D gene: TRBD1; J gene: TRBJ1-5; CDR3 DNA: TGTGCCATCAGCCCAGCGGGACAGGGCAATCAGCCCCAGCATTTT; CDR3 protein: CAISPAGQGNQPQHF
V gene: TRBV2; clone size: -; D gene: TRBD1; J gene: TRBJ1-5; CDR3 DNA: TGTGCCAGCAAGAAGGACAGGGCCACCTCTCCCTGGAATCAGCCCCAGCATTTT; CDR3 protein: CASKKDRATSPWNQPQHF
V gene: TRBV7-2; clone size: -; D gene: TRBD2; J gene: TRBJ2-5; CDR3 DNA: TGTGCCAGCAGCCTGACTAGCGGGGGGGCCGGAGAGACCCAGTACTTC; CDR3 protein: CASSLTSGGAGETQYF
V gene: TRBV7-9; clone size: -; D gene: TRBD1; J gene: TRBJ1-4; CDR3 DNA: TGTGCCAGCAGTGCGGGACAGGGATGGGAAAAACTGTTTTTT; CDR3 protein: CASSAGQGWEKLFF
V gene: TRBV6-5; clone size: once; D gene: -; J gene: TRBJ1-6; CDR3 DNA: TGTGCCAGCAGTCAATTGGCCCTTCTAGGTTCACCCCTCCACTTT; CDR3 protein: CASSQLALLGSPLHF
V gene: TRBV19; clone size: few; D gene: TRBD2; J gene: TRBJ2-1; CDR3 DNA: TGTGCCAGTAGTATTGATAGCGGGAGGGTCTACAATGAGCAGTTCTTC; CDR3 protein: CASSIDSGRVYNEQFF
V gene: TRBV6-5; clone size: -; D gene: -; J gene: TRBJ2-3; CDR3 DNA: TGTGCCAGCACCCACGGATCGGGGAGGGGGGATACGCAGTATTTT; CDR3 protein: CASTHGSGRGDTQYF
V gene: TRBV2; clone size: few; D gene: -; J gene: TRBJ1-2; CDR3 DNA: TGTGCCAGCAGTGAGTCGGCAGATATTCTCTATGGCTACACCTTC; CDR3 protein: CASSESADILYGYTF
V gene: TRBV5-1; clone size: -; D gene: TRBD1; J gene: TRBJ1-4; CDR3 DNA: TGCGCCAGCAGCTTGACTCCGACAGGGGTAGGAGAAAAACTGTTTTTT; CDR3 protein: CASSLTPTGVGEKLFF
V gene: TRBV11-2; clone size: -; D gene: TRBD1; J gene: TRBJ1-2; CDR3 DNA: TGTGCCAGCAGCTCCCTTAAAGGTCCGGGACAGGAAATCTATGGCTACACCTTC; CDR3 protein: CASSSLKGPGQEIYGYTF
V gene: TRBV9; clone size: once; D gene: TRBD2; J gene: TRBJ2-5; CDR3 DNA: TGTGCCAGCAGCGTAGTCCCGACTAGCGGGAGTAGGGGGGAGACCCAGTACTTC; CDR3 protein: CASSVVPTSGSRGETQYF
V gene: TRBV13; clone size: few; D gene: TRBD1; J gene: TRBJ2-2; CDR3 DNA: TGTGCCAGCAGCCCGGAGGGACAGGGAACCGGGGAGCTGTTTTTT; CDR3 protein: CASSPEGQGTGELFF
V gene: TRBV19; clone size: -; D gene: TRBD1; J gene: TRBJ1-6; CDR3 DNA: TGTGCCAGTAGTATAGGCCGGGACAGGACTAATTCACCCCTCCACTTT; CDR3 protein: CASSIGRDRTNSPLHF
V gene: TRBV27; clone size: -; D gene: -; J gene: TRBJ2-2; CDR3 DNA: TGTGCCAGCAGTCTTAAGTCGGGGGTGGCCGGGGAGCTGTTTTTT; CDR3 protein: CASSLKSGVAGELFF
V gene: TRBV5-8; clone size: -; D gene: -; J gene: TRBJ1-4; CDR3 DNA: TGTGCCAGCAGCCCGATACAGGAAGGGAATGAAAAACTGTTTTTT; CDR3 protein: CASSPIQEGNEKLFF
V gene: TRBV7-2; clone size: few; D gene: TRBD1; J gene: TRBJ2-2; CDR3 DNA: TGTGCCAGCAGCTTACGGCAGGGGGCCATAACCGGGGAGCTGTTTTTT; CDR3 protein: CASSLRQGAITGELFF
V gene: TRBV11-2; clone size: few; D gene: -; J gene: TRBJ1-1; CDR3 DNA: TGTGCCAGCAGCTTAGTAGGACCTCGGAACACTGAAGCTTTCTTT; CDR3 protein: CASSLVGPRNTEAFF
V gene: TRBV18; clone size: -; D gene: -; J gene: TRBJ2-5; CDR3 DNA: TGTGCCAGCTCACCACCGGTAGTAGCGGCCCTCCAAGAGACCCAGTACTTC; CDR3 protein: CASSPPVVAALQETQYF